The T cell receptor beta chain under discussion was sequenced for a study of tumor-infiltrating lymphocytes in primary liver carcinoma listed by TCRdb under 2017. About the full investigation: Between November 2015 and early 2016, about 5 patients in China with histopathologically diagnosed primary liver carcinoma had their tumors surgically resected. High reproducibility was observed for the technical replicate repertoires, with mean shared-clone rates about 0.92 and correlation coefficients above 0.95. A total of 35 specimens from 5 patients underwent TCRbeta repertoire sequencing, comprising 25 or so tumor regions, 5 adjacent noncancerous liver tissues and 5 peripheral blood samples. The five patients had tumors of stage T1-T3 N0M0, with maximum diameters ranging from 4.2 to 10 cm. The study combined TCRbeta repertoire sequencing, expression microarrays and whole-exome sequencing across five regions of each liver tumor, with adjacent normal tissue and blood. Roughly 3.65 to 8 million productive TCRbeta reads were obtained per sample, and no significant difference in read depth was found between tissue types. Hepatocellular carcinoma (four) or combined HCC and intrahepatic cholangiocarcinoma (one) was present in the five patients, who were three men and two women aged 30 to 69 years. Results and caveats for the whole study, not just this receptor: A significantly larger repertoire fraction was made up by the top 250 clones in tumors than in blood (p = 0.039). Pairs of tumor regions showed greater repertoire overlap (mean about 36%) than tumor-adjacent pairs (about 17%) or tumor-blood pairs (around 15%), which is consistent with antigen-driven expansion. The study included only a handful of patients, and the authors note findings should be validated in a larger study. Because only the TCR beta chain was sequenced and unpaired alpha chains were not captured, true repertoire diversity is likely underestimated. Bulk unsorted samples precluded comparing CD4+ and CD8+ T cell repertoires.

Blood RNA was extracted from unsorted whole blood with TRIzol reagent; germline DNA came from the DNeasy Blood & Tissue kit. Chronic HBV infection was present in the patients, and the patients were treatment-naive at sampling. Before surgery, roughly 4 milliliters of peripheral blood were collected into K2EDTA tubes. A note on this clonotype: The clone's antigen remains unknown. Per-base qualities were not stored, and no clone one base away is much larger.

Using a constant-region primer and ProtoScript II reverse transcriptase, TCRbeta-specific cDNA was reverse-transcribed from 400 to 550 ng total RNA. Three nested multiplex PCR rounds, following a slightly modified ARM-PCR procedure, were used to build the TCRbeta libraries. Multiplex TRBV1-TRBV30 forward primers and a Cbeta reverse primer were used in the first two PCR rounds, each of which was run for around 10 cycles. A final 25-cycle PCR with Deep VentR polymerase added sample barcodes and Illumina adapters. Before sequencing, amplicons between 200 and 500 bp were purified from gel using a QIAquick gel extraction kit. An Illumina HiSeq 2500 was used to sequence the TCRbeta amplicons with 250-bp paired-end reads. Turning to the authors' computational methods: To recover full CDR3 sequences, reads were quality-trimmed using Trimmomatic v0.33 and paired reads were then merged using FLASH v1.2.11. MiGEC v1.2.1b assigned V, D and J germline segments to the rearranged TCRbeta sequences. Clonotype statistics and Shannon-Wiener diversity indices were computed with VDJtools v1.0.0. Except for diversity analysis, only the 250 most abundant clonotypes of each sample were used in subsequent analyses to reduce sampling bias. Using fastp trimming at Q25 and MiXCR clonotype assembly, TCRdb reanalyzed the public sequencing data and kept in-frame beta chains. Every distinct CDR3 protein forms one entry, paired with its most common genes and DNA. The V and J calls shown here were made by TCRdb, not taken from the authors' results. The sample table shows around 330,000 distinct CDR3 sequences, and about 50% are seen once. The ten biggest clones cover around 15% of the sample.

The CDR3 covers 14 residues, taking in both the cysteine and the phenylalanine. Only the CDR3 DNA is retained, 42 bases long and in frame from the first base. The V end loses 5 bases and the J end loses 1 base, and a stretch of 10 bases separates them. CDR1 is given as SEHNR and CDR2 as FQNEAQ, both from the germline V gene (reference sequence). Sequencing was performed on peripheral blood. The clonotype was recovered from a young woman with primary liver carcinoma and hepatitis B virus infection. The chain is assembled from TRBV7-9 and TRBJ2-3; confidence is insufficient to name the D gene. The CDR3 loop reads CASSPSGRTDTQYF. The DNA sequence is TGTGCCAGCAGCCCAAGTGGACGCACAGATACGCAGTATTTT.